This T cell receptor beta chain was sequenced for a study of T cells in localized non-small cell lung cancer. Study-level results: Appearance in adjacent lung was seen for a median around 60 of the top 100 tumor clones. Because researchers sequenced only one region of the tumor, heterogeneity is still possible. Increased T cell density in blood showed an association with longer overall survival. Uninvolved adjacent lung showed the highest T cell clonality, exceeding tumor.

Germline values: CDR1 MNHEY, CDR2 SVGAGI. The junction had 6 bases not matched to a gene; V was cut back by 5 bases and J by 0 bases. The CDR3 contains 15 residues. Sequencing was performed with immunoSEQ multiplex PCR; in TCRdb, only in-frame clones are kept and a portion is missing. The table lists 50,000 to 70,000 clones, about four fifths of them singletons. This clone was detected only a few times. Antigen unknown. The chain combines TRBV6-5 with TRBJ1-1; 7 bases are a match to TRBD1. The clonotype comes from a man between 40 and 70 years old with stage II lung adenocarcinoma. The sequences come from PBMCs, collected before any cancer treatment. CDR3 amino acids: CASSQTGVVNTEAFF. The CDR3 DNA sequence: TGTGCCAGCAGTCAAACAGGGGTCGTGAACACTGAAGCTTTCTTT.